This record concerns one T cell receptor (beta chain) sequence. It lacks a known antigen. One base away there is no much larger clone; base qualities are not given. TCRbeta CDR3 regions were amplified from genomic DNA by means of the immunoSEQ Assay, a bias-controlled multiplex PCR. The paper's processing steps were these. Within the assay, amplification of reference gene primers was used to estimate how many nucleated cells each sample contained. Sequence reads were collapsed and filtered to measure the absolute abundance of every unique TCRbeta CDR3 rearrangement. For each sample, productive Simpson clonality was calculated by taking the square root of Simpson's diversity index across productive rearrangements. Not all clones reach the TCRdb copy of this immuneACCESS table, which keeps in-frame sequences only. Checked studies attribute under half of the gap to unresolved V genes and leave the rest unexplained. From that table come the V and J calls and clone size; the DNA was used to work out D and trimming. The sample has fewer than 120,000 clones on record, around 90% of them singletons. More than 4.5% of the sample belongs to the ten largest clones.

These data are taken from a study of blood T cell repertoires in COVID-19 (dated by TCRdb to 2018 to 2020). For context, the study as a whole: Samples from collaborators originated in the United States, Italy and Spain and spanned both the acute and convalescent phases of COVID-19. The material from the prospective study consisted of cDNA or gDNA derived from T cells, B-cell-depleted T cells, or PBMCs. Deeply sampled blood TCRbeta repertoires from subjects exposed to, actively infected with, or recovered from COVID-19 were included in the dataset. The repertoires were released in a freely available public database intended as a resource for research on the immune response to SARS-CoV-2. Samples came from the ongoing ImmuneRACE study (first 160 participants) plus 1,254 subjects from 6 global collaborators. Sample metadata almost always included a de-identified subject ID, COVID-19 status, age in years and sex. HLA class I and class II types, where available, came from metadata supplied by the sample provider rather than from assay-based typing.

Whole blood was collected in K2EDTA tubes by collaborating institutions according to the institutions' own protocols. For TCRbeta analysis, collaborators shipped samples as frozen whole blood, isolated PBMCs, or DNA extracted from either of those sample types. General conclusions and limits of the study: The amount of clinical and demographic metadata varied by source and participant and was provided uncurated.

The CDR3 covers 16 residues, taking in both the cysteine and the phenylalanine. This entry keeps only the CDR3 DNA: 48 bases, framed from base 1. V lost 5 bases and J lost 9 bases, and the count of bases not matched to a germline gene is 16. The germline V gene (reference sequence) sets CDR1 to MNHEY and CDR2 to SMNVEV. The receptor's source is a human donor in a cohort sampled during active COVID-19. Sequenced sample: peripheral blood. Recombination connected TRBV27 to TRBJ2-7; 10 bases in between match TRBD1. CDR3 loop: CASSPRGQGGGKWQYF. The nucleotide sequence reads TGTGCCAGCAGTCCCAGAGGACAGGGGGGAGGTAAATGGCAGTACTTC.